These T cell receptor beta chains were read from a single sample in a study of shared clonotypes between healthy human individuals. The data were produced by immunoSEQ multiplex PCR, yet TCRdb's version contains in-frame clones alone and is incomplete. This sample has roughly 1,800,000 clones, with just under 95% found just once. Sequencing was carried out using naive CD8+ T cells sorted from blood. The receptors come from a young man in good health. The CDR3 runs from the conserved cysteine through the conserved F or W. Fields, in order: clone size, V gene, J gene, D gene, CDR3 protein, CDR3 DNA. The D gene is left open where the match is weak. Size is omitted from some rows. Given values are once, few, many or a class for expanded clones.

.	TRBV30	TRBJ1-2	TRBD1	CAWSWDSSPTYGYTF	TGTGCCTGGAGTTGGGACAGCTCCCCCACCTATGGCTACACCTTC
.	TRBV7-9	TRBJ2-1	TRBD1	CASSRTGTGFRNEQFF	TGTGCCAGCAGCCGAACCGGGACAGGGTTTCGGAATGAGCAGTTCTTC
.	TRBV13	TRBJ2-2	.	CASSFRDAANTGELFF	TGTGCCAGCAGCTTTAGGGACGCAGCGAACACCGGGGAGCTGTTTTTT
once	TRBV19	TRBJ2-7	.	CASSPPPLGRSPSPYF	TGTGCCAGTAGCCCACCCCCCCTGGGCCGGAGTCCGTCTCCCTACTTC
.	TRBV19	TRBJ2-7	.	CASSTKGTPTYEQYF	TGTGCCAGTAGTACAAAGGGGACCCCTACCTACGAGCAGTACTTC
.	TRBV5-4	TRBJ2-7	.	CASSLAFGVDVSYEQYF	TGTGCCAGCAGCTTGGCGTTCGGGGTTGACGTCTCCTACGAGCAGTACTTC
.	TRBV6-5	TRBJ1-1	TRBD1	CASIGSTGQGFVAFF	TGTGCCAGCATTGGGAGCACGGGACAGGGGTTCGTCGCTTTCTTT
.	TRBV25-1	TRBJ2-7	.	CASSRSLTDSYEQYF	TGTGCCAGCAGTAGGTCCCTTACCGACTCCTACGAGCAGTACTTC
.	TRBV6-5	TRBJ2-7	.	CASSYSGDSVWEQYF	TGTGCCAGCAGTTACTCCGGTGACAGCGTATGGGAGCAGTACTTC
.	TRBV4-3	TRBJ2-3	TRBD2	CASSQELAGTFTDTQYF	TGCGCCAGCAGCCAAGAGCTAGCGGGAACCTTCACAGATACGCAGTATTTT
.	TRBV7-9	TRBJ2-2	TRBD2	CASSLVGAGRRELFF	TGTGCCAGCAGCTTAGTCGGAGCGGGGAGGCGGGAGCTGTTTTTT
.	TRBV28	TRBJ1-5	TRBD1	CASSRQGVGQPQHF	TGTGCCAGCAGCAGACAGGGAGTGGGTCAGCCCCAGCATTTT
.	TRBV7-6	TRBJ2-7	.	CASSLSDGRYEQYF	TGTGCCAGCAGCTTATCGGACGGAAGGTACGAGCAGTACTTC
.	TRBV30	TRBJ2-1	TRBD2	CAWSVAGGNYNEQFF	TGTGCCTGGAGTGTTGCGGGGGGAAATTACAATGAGCAGTTCTTC
.	TRBV9	TRBJ2-6	.	CASSVGEAGANVLTF	TGTGCCAGCAGCGTAGGGGAGGCCGGGGCCAACGTCCTGACTTTC
.	TRBV6-1	TRBJ2-7	.	CASSEGLAQTYEQYF	TGTGCCAGCAGTGAGGGGCTAGCACAGACCTACGAGCAGTACTTC
.	TRBV10-1	TRBJ2-7	TRBD2	CASSESLAGSYEQYF	TGCGCCAGCAGTGAGTCCCTAGCGGGTTCCTACGAGCAGTACTTC
.	TRBV6-1	TRBJ2-7	TRBD1	CASSEAFRTGSDYEQYF	TGTGCCAGCAGTGAAGCGTTCCGGACAGGGAGCGACTACGAGCAGTACTTC
.	TRBV19	TRBJ2-5	TRBD1	CASLDREETQYF	TGTGCCAGCCTCGACAGGGAGGAGACCCAGTACTTC
.	TRBV14	TRBJ2-2	.	CASSQDVAVITGELFF	TGTGCCAGCAGCCAAGATGTCGCAGTGATCACCGGGGAGCTGTTTTTT
.	TRBV2	TRBJ1-5	.	CASSDLRDTSSPQHF	TGTGCCAGCAGTGACCTCCGGGACACTTCAAGTCCCCAGCATTTT
.	TRBV7-2	TRBJ2-5	TRBD2	CASSLGGEGVETQYF	TGTGCCAGCAGCTTAGGGGGGGAGGGTGTAGAGACCCAGTACTTC
.	TRBV29-1	TRBJ2-7	.	CSVDKGPYEQYF	TGCAGCGTTGACAAGGGGCCCTACGAGCAGTACTTC
.	TRBV7-2	TRBJ2-7	TRBD2	CASSPVVAGSYEQYF	TGTGCCAGCAGCCCCGTGGTAGCGGGCTCCTACGAGCAGTACTTC
.	TRBV6-1	TRBJ1-2	.	CASSELGGAGYTF	TGTGCCAGCAGTGAACTGGGGGGCGCGGGCTACACCTTC
.	TRBV28	TRBJ1-1	.	CASLLPTAGMNTEAFF	TGTGCCAGCCTCTTACCCACAGCGGGCATGAACACTGAAGCTTTCTTT
.	TRBV7-9	TRBJ2-7	.	CATGPLIYEQYF	TGTGCCACCGGCCCCCTGATCTACGAGCAGTACTTC
.	TRBV6-6	TRBJ2-2	.	CASSYEAGTGELFF	TGTGCCAGCAGTTACGAGGCGGGCACCGGGGAGCTGTTTTTT
.	TRBV19	TRBJ2-1	.	CASSIMRHSYNEQFF	TGTGCCAGTAGTATTATGAGGCACTCCTACAATGAGCAGTTCTTC
once	TRBV28	TRBJ2-6	.	CASSLVPGGANVLTF	TGTGCCAGCAGTTTGGTCCCGGGGGGGGCCAACGTCCTGACTTTC
.	TRBV10-2	TRBJ1-6	.	CASSREADSPLHF	TGCGCCAGCAGCCGGGAGGCCGATTCACCCCTCCACTTT
.	TRBV5-4	TRBJ2-7	TRBD2	CASSSISTSGTLAYEQYF	TGTGCCAGCAGCTCAATTTCGACTAGCGGGACGTTAGCCTACGAGCAGTACTTC
.	TRBV9	TRBJ2-1	TRBD2	CASSSTHGTSGATTTYNEQFF	TGTGCCAGCAGCTCCACACATGGGACTAGCGGGGCTACCACGACCTACAATGAGCAGTTCTTC
.	TRBV5-6	TRBJ1-2	.	CASSLAGGLYGYTF	TGTGCCAGCAGCTTGGCTGGGGGTCTCTATGGCTACACCTTC
.	TRBV7-8	TRBJ2-7	TRBD2	CASSQLADPYEQYF	TGTGCCAGCAGCCAACTAGCGGATCCCTACGAGCAGTACTTC
.	TRBV6-5	TRBJ1-2	.	CASSYAQHYGYTF	TGTGCCAGCAGTTATGCCCAGCACTATGGCTACACCTTC
.	TRBV27	TRBJ2-7	TRBD1	CASSFTGGYEQYF	TGTGCCAGCAGTTTCACAGGGGGGTACGAGCAGTACTTC
.	TRBV6-1	TRBJ1-1	.	CASSETGQTEAFF	TGTGCCAGCAGTGAGACAGGCCAAACTGAAGCTTTCTTT
.	TRBV5-4	TRBJ2-7	TRBD2	CASSSSGRGDYEQYF	TGTGCCAGCAGCAGTAGCGGGAGAGGAGACTACGAGCAGTACTTC
.	TRBV7-6	TRBJ2-7	.	CASSPSVGRASYEQYF	TGTGCCAGCAGCCCGTCCGTCGGGCGGGCGAGCTACGAGCAGTACTTC
.	TRBV9	TRBJ2-1	.	CASSGSGNEQFF	TGTGCCAGCAGCGGTAGCGGAAATGAGCAGTTCTTC
.	TRBV19	TRBJ1-1	.	CASSIGGKNTEAFF	TGTGCCAGTAGTATTGGGGGGAAGAACACTGAAGCTTTCTTT
.	TRBV19	TRBJ1-1	.	CAMGPPGGEAFF	TGTGCCATGGGACCCCCTGGGGGTGAAGCTTTCTTT
.	TRBV27	TRBJ2-1	.	CASSLMRDNEQFF	TGTGCCAGCAGTTTAATGAGAGACAATGAGCAGTTCTTC
.	TRBV19	TRBJ2-7	.	CASSGDKEQVQYF	TGTGCCAGTAGTGGGGACAAGGAGCAAGTGCAGTACTTC
.	TRBV27	TRBJ2-5	TRBD2	CASRTSGGLETQYF	TGTGCCAGCAGGACTAGCGGGGGGTTAGAGACCCAGTACTTC
.	TRBV4-1	TRBJ1-1	.	CASSQDTRPEAFF	TGCGCCAGCAGCCAAGATACGAGACCCGAAGCTTTCTTT
.	TRBV5-6	TRBJ2-7	.	CASSLGTSSYEQYF	TGTGCCAGCAGTTTGGGGACGAGCTCCTACGAGCAGTACTTC
.	TRBV4-1	TRBJ1-1	TRBD1	CASSPRGPGDTEAFF	TGCGCCAGCAGCCCCAGGGGGCCAGGGGACACTGAAGCTTTCTTT
.	TRBV6-1	TRBJ1-2	.	CASSDSREGDGYTF	TGTGCCAGCAGCGATAGTCGGGAGGGGGATGGCTACACCTTC
.	TRBV7-6	TRBJ2-7	.	CASSLVGGHEQYF	TGTGCCAGCAGCTTAGTCGGGGGCCACGAGCAGTACTTC
.	TRBV11-1	TRBJ2-2	.	CASSLAGGAGELFF	TGTGCCAGCAGCTTAGCGGGCGGCGCCGGGGAGCTGTTTTTT
.	TRBV5-5	TRBJ2-7	.	CASDEGGLPYEQYF	TGTGCCAGCGACGAAGGGGGACTCCCGTACGAGCAGTACTTC
.	TRBV4-1	TRBJ2-5	.	CASSQWDTYQETQYF	TGCGCCAGCAGCCAGTGGGATACGTACCAAGAGACCCAGTACTTC
.	TRBV6-5	TRBJ2-3	.	CASSYSSGGSTDTQYF	TGTGCCAGCAGTTACTCGAGTGGGGGGAGCACAGATACGCAGTATTTT
.	TRBV6-7	TRBJ1-5	TRBD1	CAYDRGRGNQPQHF	TGTGCCTACGACAGGGGGCGAGGCAATCAGCCCCAGCATTTT
.	TRBV7-9	TRBJ2-7	.	CASSLAGDPYEQYF	TGTGCCAGCAGCTTAGCAGGGGATCCTTACGAGCAGTACTTC
.	TRBV2	TRBJ2-2	.	CASSGDPDRNTGELFF	TGTGCCAGCAGCGGAGACCCGGACAGAAACACCGGGGAGCTGTTTTTT
.	TRBV27	TRBJ1-1	.	CASRGLYGNTEAFF	TGTGCCAGCAGAGGGCTATACGGGAACACTGAAGCTTTCTTT